This T cell receptor (beta chain) was sequenced for a study of beta chain features in type 1 diabetes. Study-level results: Among all four CD4+ subsets, Type 1 diabetes patients had TCRB CDR3s that were moderately but significantly shorter. Type 1 diabetes patients had fewer VDJ junction insertions and more deletions. The naive, central memory and Treg TCRB repertoires showed an apparent similarity that was greater among patients than among healthy donors.

As every portion of the isolated RNA was reverse transcribed, the sequencing read expressed TCRB transcripts. Produced via immunoSEQ multiplex PCR; TCRdb's table is partial and in-frame only. The sample lists about 230,000 clones; 9% to 10% were seen once. One heparinised draw of blood, averaging roughly 0.12 L, came from each donor. As concerns this clone: Antigen unknown.

V lost 3 bases, J lost 1 base, and 9 bases lay in between. The CDR3 is made up of 14 amino acids. The germline CDR1 and CDR2 sequences are SGHTA and FQGNSA. This receptor was identified in a woman aged 18-29 years in good health. Sequenced input: naive CD4+ T cells from blood. The rearrangement links TRBV7-2 to TRBJ2-5; D gene uncertain. CDR3 sequence (DNA): TGTGCCAGCAGCTTCCAAGCCGCCCAAGAGACCCAGTACTTC. Translated: CASSFQAAQETQYF.